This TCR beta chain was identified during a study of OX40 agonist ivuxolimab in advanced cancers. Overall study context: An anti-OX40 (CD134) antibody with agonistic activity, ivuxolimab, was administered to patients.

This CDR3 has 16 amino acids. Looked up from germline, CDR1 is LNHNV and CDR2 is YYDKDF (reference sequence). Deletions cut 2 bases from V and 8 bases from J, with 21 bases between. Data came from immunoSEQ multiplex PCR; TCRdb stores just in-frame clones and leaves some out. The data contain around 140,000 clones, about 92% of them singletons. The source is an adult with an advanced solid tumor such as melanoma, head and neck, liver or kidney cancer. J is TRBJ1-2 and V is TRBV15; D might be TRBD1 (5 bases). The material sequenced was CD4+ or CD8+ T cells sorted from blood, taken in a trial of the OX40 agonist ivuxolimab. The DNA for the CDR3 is TGTGCCACCAGCAGATGGGGGGAGGGCTCCGGTGGAGGCTACACCTTC. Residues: CATSRWGEGSGGGYTF.